The next 15 T cell receptor beta chains were all read from a single sample in a study of technical replicates of blood from a handful of donors. The data were produced by immunoSEQ multiplex PCR, yet TCRdb's version contains in-frame clones alone and is incomplete. The data contain just over 8,000 clones, roughly nine tenths of them singletons. Sequencing used PBMCs. These receptors were obtained from a human donor in good health.

This clone was counted between two and nine times. The gene calls are TRBV19 and TRBJ2-3; 7 bases map to TRBD1. Germline CDR1 and CDR2: LNHDA and SQIVND (reference sequence). The CDR3 has 16 amino acids. V gave up 3 bases and J gave up 5 bases; unmatched junction bases: 11. CDR3: CASSIQETGFEDTQYF. In nucleotides, the CDR3 is TGTGCCAGTAGTATTCAGGAGACAGGGTTTGAAGATACGCAGTATTTT.

This clone is a singleton in its sample. The gene calls are TRBV5-4 and TRBJ1-4; D perhaps matches TRBD1 (5 bases). Trimming took off 4 bases at V and 3 bases at J, with 13 bases between the two ends. CDR1 SGHNT and CDR2 YYREEE come from the germline V gene (reference sequence). CDR3 length: 15 residues. The CDR3 sequence is CASSRAGVSNEKLFF. CDR3 DNA sequence: TGTGCCAGCAGCCGGGCGGGGGTCTCTAATGAAAAACTGTTTTTT. The variable domain in full, with the rest retrieved from reference TRBV5-4 and TRBJ1-4, is ETGVTQSPTHLIKTRGQQVTLRCSSQSGHNTVSWYQQALGQGPQFIFQYYREEENGRGNFPPRFSGLQFPNYSSELNVNALELDDSALYLCASSRAGVSNEKLFFGSGTQLSVL.

CDR3 in amino acids: CSVRQGNTEAFF. CDR3 nucleotides: TGCAGCGTGCGACAGGGGAACACTGAAGCTTTCTTT. The gene calls are TRBV29-1 and TRBJ1-1; 7 bases fit TRBD1. Germline V CDR1 and CDR2: SQVTM, ANQGSEA. CDR3 length: 12 residues. V trimming: 6 bases; J trimming: 1 base; junction bases outside the gene matches: 2.

The V and J genes are TRBV25-1 and TRBJ2-7; 8 bases are a match to TRBD1. This CDR3 spans 14 amino acids. Germline CDR1 reads MGHDK; CDR2 reads SYGVNS. J was trimmed by 5 bases and V by 1 base; bases with no gene match: 4. CDR3 coding DNA: TGTGCCAGCAGTGAATTCAGGGGGCTTGACGAGCAGTACTTC. The encoded protein is CASSEFRGLDEQYF.

The chain combines TRBV2 with TRBJ1-1; no definite D call. The CDR3 totals 12 residues. V dropped 5 bases and J dropped 8 bases, with 12 bases sitting between them. The germline V gene encodes CDR1 SNHLY and CDR2 FYNNEI. This CDR3 is CASSLFSTEAFF. The CDR3 coding sequence is TGTGCCAGCAGTCTGTTCTCTACGGAAGCTTTCTTT. The entire variable domain, with the rest obtained from reference TRBV2 and TRBJ1-1, is as follows: EPEVTQTPSHQVTQMGQEVILRCVPISNHLYFYWYRQILGQKVEFLVSFYNNEISEKSEIFDDQFSVERPDGSNFTLKIRSTKLEDSAMYFCASSLFSTEAFFGQGTRLTVV.

This clone has just a few counts. V gene TRBV5-1 combines with J gene TRBJ2-3, with 8 bases lining up with TRBD2. V was pared by 1 base and J by 7 bases, with 8 bases of the junction left unmatched. Germline-derived CDR1 and CDR2 are SGHRS and YFSETQ. The CDR3 length is 15 residues. The CDR3 spells CASSLQAGVGNTQYF. DNA for the CDR3: TGCGCCAGCAGCTTGCAAGCGGGAGTCGGCAATACGCAGTATTTT.

The chain is built from TRBV6-1 and TRBJ2-1; 13 bases fit TRBD2. This CDR3 contains 14 residues. CDR1 and CDR2 from the germline V gene are MNHNS and SASEGT. V lost 5 bases to trimming and J lost 9 bases; unmatched junction nucleotides: 4. CDR3 loop: CASSILAGGLEQFF. The CDR3 DNA reads as TGTGCCAGCAGTATACTAGCGGGAGGGCTTGAGCAGTTCTTC.

The chain combines TRBV7-9 with TRBJ2-3; 8 bases agree with TRBD2. The CDR3 covers 16 residues. J gave up 0 bases and V 5 bases, and 7 bases lay outside the gene matches. From germline, CDR1 is SEHNR and CDR2 FQNEAQ (reference sequence). The DNA for the CDR3 is TGTGCCAGCAGCCCCCGGCTAGCGGGTAGCACAGATACGCAGTATTTT. Protein: CASSPRLAGSTDTQYF. Filled out from reference TRBV7-9 and TRBJ2-3, the complete variable domain reads DTGVSQNPRHKITKRGQNVTFRCDPISEHNRLYWYRQTLGQGPEFLTYFQNEAQLEKSRLLSDRFSAERPKGSFSTLEIQRTEQGDSAMYLCASSPRLAGSTDTQYFGPGTRLTVL.

This rearrangement joins TRBV5-1 to TRBJ1-2; 11 bases agree with TRBD1. The CDR3 is 16 residues long. The J segment lost 8 bases and the V segment lost 5 bases, leaving 14 bases of the junction unmatched. Germline V gives CDR1 SGHRS, CDR2 YFSETQ. In DNA form, the CDR3 reads TGCGCCAGCAGGTTGAACGAAGGACAGGGGGCAGAGGGCTACACCTTC. This translates into CASRLNEGQGAEGYTF. Based on the CDR3 plus reference TRBV5-1 and TRBJ1-2, the full variable domain is KAGVTQTPRYLIKTRGQQVTLSCSPISGHRSVSWYQQTPGQGLQFLFEYFSETQRNKGNFPGRFSGRQFSNSRSEMNVSTLELGDSALYLCASRLNEGQGAEGYTFGSGTRLTVV.

The V call is TRBV27, the J call TRBJ2-1; 10 bases are a match to TRBD2. The CDR3 length is 15 residues. The V gene end was trimmed by 2 bases and the J gene end by 6 bases; junction bases not matched to a gene: 4. Germline-derived CDR1 and CDR2 are MNHEY and SMNVEV (reference sequence). Written as DNA, the CDR3 is TGTGCCAGCAGTTTACCTAGCGGGAGCGTCAATGAGCAGTTCTTC. Translation: CASSLPSGSVNEQFF.

The V and J genes are TRBV5-5 and TRBJ2-7, with 9 bases aligning to TRBD1. The CDR3 has 15 residues. V was clipped by 4 bases and J by 4 bases; unmatched bases: 9. Germline V CDR1 and CDR2: SGHKS, YYEKEE (reference sequence). CDR3 in amino acids: CASSQIGTGRYEQYF. The CDR3, as DNA: TGTGCCAGCAGCCAAATCGGGACAGGGAGGTACGAGCAGTACTTC.

The V gene is TRBV5-6, the J gene TRBJ2-5; D might be TRBD1 (6 bases). Trimming shortened V by 4 bases and J by 5 bases, and 12 bases separated the two germline ends. CDR1 is SGHDT, CDR2 YYEEEE, per germline. CDR3 length: 13 residues. The CDR3 sequence: CASSGGTGETQYF. The DNA for the CDR3 is TGTGCCAGCAGCGGGGGAACAGGGGAGACCCAGTACTTC.

This chain uses TRBV14 with TRBJ2-5; 9 bases are shared with TRBD1. The CDR3 consists of 16 residues. The trim removed 4 bases at V and 4 bases at J, leaving 10 bases unmatched. In germline, CDR1 is SGHDN, CDR2 FVKESK. CDR3 region: CASSPGVRTGVETQYF. In DNA form, the CDR3 reads TGTGCCAGCAGCCCAGGCGTCAGGACAGGGGTAGAGACCCAGTACTTC.

The chain couples TRBV29-1 to TRBJ2-1; 8 bases fit TRBD1. The CDR3 loop spans 11 amino acids. Losses at the gene ends were 0 bases for V and 13 bases for J; bases not matched to a gene: 2. The germline V gene has CDR1 SQVTM and CDR2 ANQGSEA. The CDR3 region is CSVEEGQVQFF. Written as DNA, the CDR3 is TGCAGCGTTGAAGAGGGACAGGTACAGTTCTTC.

The chain carries TRBV10-3 and TRBJ1-2, with D possibly being TRBD1 (5 bases). The germline gives CDR1 ENHRY, CDR2 SYGVKD. The CDR3 runs 16 residues. V dropped 8 bases and J dropped 6 bases, with 25 bases sitting between them. CDR3 sequence (DNA): TGTGCCATCTGGAAGAGCGACAGTCCCTGGATAGATGGCTACACCTTC. Amino acids: CAIWKSDSPWIDGYTF.